This record covers a single TCR beta chain. Its antigen is currently unknown. Some clones are missing from TCRdb's copy, which holds only in-frame ones; the method was immunoSEQ multiplex PCR. The sample yields approximately 120,000 clones, approximately 85% seen once. Germline V gives CDR1 ENHRY, CDR2 SYGVKD. This CDR3 is built from 14 residues. V lost 10 bases to trimming and J lost 3 bases; unmatched junction nucleotides: 5. This sample is part of a study of T cell responses to AZD1222 COVID-19 vaccine. Study-level findings and limits: Among those given AZD1222, only five or six were seropositive at baseline.

This material consisted of peripheral blood, taken on day 0 of MenACWY control vaccination. This clonotype was sampled from an adult in good health. The chain uses TRBV10-3 and TRBJ2-3; 12 bases line up with TRBD2. The DNA of the CDR3 is TGTGCCACCCGACTAGCGGGGGAAACAGATACGCAGTATTTT. Its protein is CATRLAGETDTQYF.